Reported below is one T cell receptor (beta chain). The data are from a study of blood T cell repertoires in COVID-19. Study summary: Collection of acute and convalescent COVID-19 samples took place in the United States, Italy and Spain.

Profiled with immunoSEQ multiplex PCR; TCRdb holds only in-frame clones, not every one. The data hold about 180,000 clones, with 80% to 90% observed a single time. Trimming took off 2 bases at V and 14 bases at J, with 13 bases between the two ends. CDR3 length equals 13 residues. Per the germline V gene, CDR1 is SGHDN and CDR2 is FVKESK. V and J are TRBV14 and TRBJ1-6; D gene ambiguous. The TCR sequence derives from an elderly woman with COVID-19, enrolled during active disease. The sequencing sample was made of peripheral blood. In DNA, the CDR3 is TGTGCCAGCAGCCAATCTCACGCGGAGGCCCTCCACTTT. This codes for CASSQSHAEALHF.